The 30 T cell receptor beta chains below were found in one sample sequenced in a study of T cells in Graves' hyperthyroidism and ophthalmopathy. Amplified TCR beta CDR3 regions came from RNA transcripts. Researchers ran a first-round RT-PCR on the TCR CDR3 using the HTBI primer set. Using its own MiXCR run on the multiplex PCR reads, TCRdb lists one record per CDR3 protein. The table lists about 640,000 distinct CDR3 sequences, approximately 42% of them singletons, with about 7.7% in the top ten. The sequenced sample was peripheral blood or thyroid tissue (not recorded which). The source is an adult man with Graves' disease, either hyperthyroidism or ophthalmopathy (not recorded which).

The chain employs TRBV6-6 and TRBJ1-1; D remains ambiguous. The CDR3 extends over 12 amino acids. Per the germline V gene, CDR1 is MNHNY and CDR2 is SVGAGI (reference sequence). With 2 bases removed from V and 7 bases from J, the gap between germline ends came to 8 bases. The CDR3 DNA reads TGTGCCAGCAGTTACCGGGCCGGTGAAGCTTTCTTT. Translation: CASSYRAGEAFF.

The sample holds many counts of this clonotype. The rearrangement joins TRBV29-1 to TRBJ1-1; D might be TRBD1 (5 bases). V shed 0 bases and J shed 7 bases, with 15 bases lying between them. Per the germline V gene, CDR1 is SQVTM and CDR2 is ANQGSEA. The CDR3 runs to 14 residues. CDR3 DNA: TGCAGCGTTGAAGATGGGGCGGGGGGTAGTGAAGCTTTCTTT. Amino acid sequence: CSVEDGAGGSEAFF.

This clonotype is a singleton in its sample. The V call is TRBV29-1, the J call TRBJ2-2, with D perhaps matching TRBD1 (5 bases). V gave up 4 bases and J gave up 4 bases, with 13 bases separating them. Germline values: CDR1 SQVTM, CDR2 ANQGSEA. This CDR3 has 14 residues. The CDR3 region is CSVGSSGATGELFF. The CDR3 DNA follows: TGCAGCGTTGGTAGCTCTGGGGCCACCGGGGAGCTGTTTTTT.

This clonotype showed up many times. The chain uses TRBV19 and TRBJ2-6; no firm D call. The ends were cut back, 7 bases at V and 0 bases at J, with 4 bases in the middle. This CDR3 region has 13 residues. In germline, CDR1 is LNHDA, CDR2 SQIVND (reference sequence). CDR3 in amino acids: CASTFSGANVLTF. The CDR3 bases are TGTGCCAGTACCTTCTCTGGGGCCAACGTCCTGACTTTC.

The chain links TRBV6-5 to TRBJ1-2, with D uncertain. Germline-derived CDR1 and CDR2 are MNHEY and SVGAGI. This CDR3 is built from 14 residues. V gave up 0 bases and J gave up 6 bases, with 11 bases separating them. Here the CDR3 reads CASSYSRSSNGYTF. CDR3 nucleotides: TGTGCCAGCAGTTACTCGAGGTCTTCCAATGGCTACACCTTC.

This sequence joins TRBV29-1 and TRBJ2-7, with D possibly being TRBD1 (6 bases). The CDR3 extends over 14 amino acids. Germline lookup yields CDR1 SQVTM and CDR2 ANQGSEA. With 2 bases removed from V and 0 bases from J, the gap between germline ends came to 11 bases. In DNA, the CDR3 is TGCAGCGTTGAATCCCAGGGGTTCTCCTACGAGCAGTACTTC. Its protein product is CSVESQGFSYEQYF.

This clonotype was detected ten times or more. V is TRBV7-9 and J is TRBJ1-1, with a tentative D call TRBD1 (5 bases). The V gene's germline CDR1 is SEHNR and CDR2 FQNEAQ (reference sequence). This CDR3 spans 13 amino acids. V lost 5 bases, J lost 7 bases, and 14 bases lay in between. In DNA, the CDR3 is TGTGCCAGCAGCACCCAGGGCTTCGGTGAAGCTTTCTTT. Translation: CASSTQGFGEAFF.

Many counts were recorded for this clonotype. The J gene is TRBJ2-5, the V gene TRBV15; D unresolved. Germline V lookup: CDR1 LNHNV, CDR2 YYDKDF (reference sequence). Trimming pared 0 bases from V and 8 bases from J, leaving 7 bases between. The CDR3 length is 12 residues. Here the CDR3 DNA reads TGTGCCACCAGCAGAGATATCACCACCCAGTACTTC. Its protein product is CATSRDITTQYF. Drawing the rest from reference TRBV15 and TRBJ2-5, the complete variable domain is DAMVIQNPRYQVTQFGKPVTLSCSQTLNHNVMYWYQQKSSQAPKLLFHYYDKDFNNEADTPDNFQSRRPNTSFCFLDIRSPGLGDTAMYLCATSRDITTQYFGPGTRLLVL.

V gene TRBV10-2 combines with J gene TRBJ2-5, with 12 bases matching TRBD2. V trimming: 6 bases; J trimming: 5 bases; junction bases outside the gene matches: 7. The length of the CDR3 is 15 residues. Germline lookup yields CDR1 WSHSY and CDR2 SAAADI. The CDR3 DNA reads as TGCGCCAGCAGGGCTAGCGGGGGGGCCGGGGAGACCCAGTACTTC. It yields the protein CASRASGGAGETQYF.

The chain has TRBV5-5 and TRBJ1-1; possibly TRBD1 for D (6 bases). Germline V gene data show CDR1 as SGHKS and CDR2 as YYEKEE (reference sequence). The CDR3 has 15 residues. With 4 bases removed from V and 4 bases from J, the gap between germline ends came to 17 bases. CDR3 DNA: TGTGCCAGCAGCCCTGTGGGGGGGCTGGTCACTGAAGCTTTCTTT. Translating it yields CASSPVGGLVTEAFF.

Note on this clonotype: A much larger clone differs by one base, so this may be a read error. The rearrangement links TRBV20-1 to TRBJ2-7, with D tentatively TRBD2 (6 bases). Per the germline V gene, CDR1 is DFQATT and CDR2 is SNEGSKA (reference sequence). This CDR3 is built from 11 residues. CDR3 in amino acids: CGAEGTHEQYF. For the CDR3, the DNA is TGCGGTGCGGAGGGGACGCACGAGCAGTACTTC.

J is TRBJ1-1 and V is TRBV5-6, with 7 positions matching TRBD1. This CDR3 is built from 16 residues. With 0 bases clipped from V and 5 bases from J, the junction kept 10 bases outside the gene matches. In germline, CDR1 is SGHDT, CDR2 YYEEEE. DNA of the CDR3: TGTGCCAGCAGCTTGGACAGGGGAGCGGGTCGGACTGAAGCTTTCTTT. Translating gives CASSLDRGAGRTEAFF.

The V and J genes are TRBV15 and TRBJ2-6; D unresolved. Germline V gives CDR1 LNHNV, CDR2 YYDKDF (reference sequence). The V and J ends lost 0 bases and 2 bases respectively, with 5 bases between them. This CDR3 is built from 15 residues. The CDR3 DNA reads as TGTGCCACCAGCAGAGATAGTCCTGGGGCCAACGTCCTGACTTTC. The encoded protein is CATSRDSPGANVLTF.

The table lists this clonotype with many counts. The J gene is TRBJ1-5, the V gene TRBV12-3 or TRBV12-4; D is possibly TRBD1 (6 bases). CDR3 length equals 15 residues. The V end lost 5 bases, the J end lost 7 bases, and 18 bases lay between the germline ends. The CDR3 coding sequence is TGTGCCAGCAGTCCCTCACAAGGGGGGGTACAGCCCCAGCATTTT. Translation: CASSPSQGGVQPQHF.

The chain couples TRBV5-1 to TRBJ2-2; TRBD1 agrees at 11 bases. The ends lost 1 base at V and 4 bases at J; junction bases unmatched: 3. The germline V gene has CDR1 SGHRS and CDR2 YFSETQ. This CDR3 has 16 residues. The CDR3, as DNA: TGCGCCAGCAGCTTGCGGACAGGGGGCATCACCGGGGAGCTGTTTTTT. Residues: CASSLRTGGITGELFF.

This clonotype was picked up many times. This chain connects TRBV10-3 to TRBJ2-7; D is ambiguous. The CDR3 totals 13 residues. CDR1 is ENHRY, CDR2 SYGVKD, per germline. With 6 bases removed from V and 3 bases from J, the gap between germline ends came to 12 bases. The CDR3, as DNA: TGTGCCATCAGCGAGAGTGGCTACTACGAGCAGTACTTC. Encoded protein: CAISESGYYEQYF.

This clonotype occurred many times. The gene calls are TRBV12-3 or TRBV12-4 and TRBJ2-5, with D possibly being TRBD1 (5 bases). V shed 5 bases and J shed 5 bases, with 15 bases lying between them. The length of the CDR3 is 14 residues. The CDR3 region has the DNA TGTGCCAGCAGTCAAACTCAGGGTGCCGAGACCCAGTACTTC. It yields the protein CASSQTQGAETQYF.

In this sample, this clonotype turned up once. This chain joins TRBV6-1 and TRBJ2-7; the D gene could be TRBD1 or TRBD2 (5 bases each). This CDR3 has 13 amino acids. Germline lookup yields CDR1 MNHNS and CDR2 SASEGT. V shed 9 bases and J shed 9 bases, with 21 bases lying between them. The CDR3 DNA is TGTGCCAGTACCGACCCCGGGGCAGTAGGGCAGTACTTC. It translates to CASTDPGAVGQYF.

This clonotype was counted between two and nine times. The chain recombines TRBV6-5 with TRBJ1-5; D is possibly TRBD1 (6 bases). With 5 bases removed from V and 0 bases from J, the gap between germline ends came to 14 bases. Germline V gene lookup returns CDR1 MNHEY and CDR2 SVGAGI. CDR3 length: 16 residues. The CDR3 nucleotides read TGTGCCAGCAGTCAACCAAAGGACAGTAGCAATCAGCCCCAGCATTTT. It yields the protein CASSQPKDSSNQPQHF.

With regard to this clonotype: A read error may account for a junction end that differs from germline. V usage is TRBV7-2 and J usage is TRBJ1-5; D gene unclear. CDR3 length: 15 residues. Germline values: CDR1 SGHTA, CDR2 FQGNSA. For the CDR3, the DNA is TGTGCCAGCAGCTTGGTGGCAGAGAGCAGTCAGCCCCAGCATTTT. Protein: CASSLVAESSQPQHF.

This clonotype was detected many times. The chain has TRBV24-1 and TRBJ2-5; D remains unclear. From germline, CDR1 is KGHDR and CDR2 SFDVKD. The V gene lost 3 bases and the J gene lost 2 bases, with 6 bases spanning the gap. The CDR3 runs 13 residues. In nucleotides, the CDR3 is TGTGCCACCAGTGATGTGAGACAAGAGACCCAGTACTTC. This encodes CATSDVRQETQYF.

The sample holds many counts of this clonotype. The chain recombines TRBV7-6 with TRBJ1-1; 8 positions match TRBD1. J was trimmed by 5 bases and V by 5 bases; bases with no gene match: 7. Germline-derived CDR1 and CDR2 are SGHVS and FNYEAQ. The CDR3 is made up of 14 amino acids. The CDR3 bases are TGTGCCAGCAGCGCGATAACAGGGGGAACTGAAGCTTTCTTT. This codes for CASSAITGGTEAFF.

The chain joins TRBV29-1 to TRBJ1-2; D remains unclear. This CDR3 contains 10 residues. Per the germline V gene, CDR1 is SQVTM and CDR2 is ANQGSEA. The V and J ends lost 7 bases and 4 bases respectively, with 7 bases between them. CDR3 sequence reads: CSANLYGYTF. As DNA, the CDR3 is TGCAGCGCCAACCTCTATGGCTACACCTTC.

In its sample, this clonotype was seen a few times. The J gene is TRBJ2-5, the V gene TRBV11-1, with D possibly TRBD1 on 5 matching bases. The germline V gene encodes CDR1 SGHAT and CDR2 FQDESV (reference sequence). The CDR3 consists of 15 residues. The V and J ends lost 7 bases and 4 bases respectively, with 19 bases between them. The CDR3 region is CASNLFGDRGETQYF. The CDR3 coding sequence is TGTGCCAGCAACCTTTTCGGTGACAGAGGAGAGACCCAGTACTTC.

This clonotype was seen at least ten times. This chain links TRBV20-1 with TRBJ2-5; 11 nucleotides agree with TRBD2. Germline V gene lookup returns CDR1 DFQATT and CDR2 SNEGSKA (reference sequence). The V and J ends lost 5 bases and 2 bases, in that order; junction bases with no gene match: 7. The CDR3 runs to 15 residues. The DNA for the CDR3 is TGCAGTGCTGGGCTAGCGGGAGGACCGCAAGAGACCCAGTACTTC. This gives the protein CSAGLAGGPQETQYF.

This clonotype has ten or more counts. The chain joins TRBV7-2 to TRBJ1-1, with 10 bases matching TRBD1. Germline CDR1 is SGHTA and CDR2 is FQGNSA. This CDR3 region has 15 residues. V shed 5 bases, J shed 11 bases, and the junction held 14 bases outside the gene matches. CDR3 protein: CASSQDRGRDKGAFF. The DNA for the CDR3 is TGTGCCAGCAGCCAAGACAGGGGGCGAGACAAGGGGGCTTTCTTT. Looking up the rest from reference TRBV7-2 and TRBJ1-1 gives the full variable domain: GAGVSQSPSNKVTEKGKDVELRCDPISGHTALYWYRQSLGQGLEFLIYFQGNSAPDKSGLPSDRFSAERTGGSVSTLTIQRTQQEDSAVYLCASSQDRGRDKGAFFGQGTRLTVV.

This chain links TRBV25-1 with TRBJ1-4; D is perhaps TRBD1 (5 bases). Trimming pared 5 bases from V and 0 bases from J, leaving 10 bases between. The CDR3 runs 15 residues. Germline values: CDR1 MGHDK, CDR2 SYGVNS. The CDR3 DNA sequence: TGTGCCAGCAGTCATGGGGCCTCAACTAATGAAAAACTGTTTTTT. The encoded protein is CASSHGASTNEKLFF.

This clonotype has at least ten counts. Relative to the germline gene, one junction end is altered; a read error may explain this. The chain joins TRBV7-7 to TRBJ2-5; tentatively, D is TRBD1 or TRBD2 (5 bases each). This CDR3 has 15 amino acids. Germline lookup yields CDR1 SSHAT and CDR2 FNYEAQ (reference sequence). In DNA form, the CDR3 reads TGTGCTAGCAGCTTAGGACGGGGACCCCAAGAGACCCAGTACTTC. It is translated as CASSLGRGPQETQYF.

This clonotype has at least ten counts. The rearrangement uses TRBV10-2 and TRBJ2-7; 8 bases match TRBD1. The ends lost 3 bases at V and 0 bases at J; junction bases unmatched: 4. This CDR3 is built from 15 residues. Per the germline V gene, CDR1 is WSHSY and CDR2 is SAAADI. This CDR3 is CASSDGQGFSYEQYF. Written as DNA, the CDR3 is TGCGCCAGCAGTGACGGACAGGGATTCTCCTACGAGCAGTACTTC.

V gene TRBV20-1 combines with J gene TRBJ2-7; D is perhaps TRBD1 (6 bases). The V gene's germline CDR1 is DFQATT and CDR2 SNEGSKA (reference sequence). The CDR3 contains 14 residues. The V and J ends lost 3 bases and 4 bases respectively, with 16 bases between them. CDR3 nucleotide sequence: TGCAGTGCTAGCCCCCTGGGGGCAGGGTACGAGCAGTACTTC. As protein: CSASPLGAGYEQYF.